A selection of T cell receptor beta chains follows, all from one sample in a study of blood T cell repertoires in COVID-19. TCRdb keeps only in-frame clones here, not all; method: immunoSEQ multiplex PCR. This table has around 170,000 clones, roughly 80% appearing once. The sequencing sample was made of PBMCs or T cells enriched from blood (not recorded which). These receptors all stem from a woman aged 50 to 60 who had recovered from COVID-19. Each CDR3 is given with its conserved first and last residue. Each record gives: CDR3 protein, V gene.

CDR3aa: CASTLRGGQSNTEAFF; v_gene: TRBV10-2
CDR3aa: CASSSTGGRYEQYF; v_gene: TRBV27
CDR3aa: CASSLAGETQYF; v_gene: TRBV5-1
CDR3aa: CASSPPAGGGTEAFF; v_gene: TRBV28
CDR3aa: CASSLAGTDHYGYTF; v_gene: TRBV7-2
CDR3aa: CASSQDRGPIVEAFF; v_gene: TRBV18
CDR3aa: CASSESGRVSNYGYTF; v_gene: TRBV25-1
CDR3aa: CASSLNRGGLFF; v_gene: TRBV27
CDR3aa: CASSISPSTRNGYTF; v_gene: TRBV19
CDR3aa: CASSSRGLNTGELFF; v_gene: TRBV7-2
CDR3aa: CASSLQDRGPLSSYEQYF; v_gene: TRBV5-1
CDR3aa: CASSSGQPNQPQHF; v_gene: TRBV7-2
CDR3aa: CASRRKQGDQPQHF; v_gene: TRBV10-1
CDR3aa: CASSRAFGAYEQYF; v_gene: TRBV5-1
CDR3aa: CAISRRGSDSPLHF; v_gene: TRBV10-3
CDR3aa: CAISALLDTQYF; v_gene: TRBV10-3
CDR3aa: CASSPKTSGAYNEQFF; v_gene: TRBV5-4
CDR3aa: CASSSYRSTDTQYF; v_gene: TRBV6-2/TRBV6-3